This T cell receptor (beta chain) came from a study of CD8+CD57+ T cells in acquired aplastic anemia. TCR beta VDJ combinations and CDR3 sequences were profiled from genomic DNA. TCRdb called the reads again in MiXCR, with one record for every CDR3 protein. The table lists some 200,000 distinct CDR3 sequences, 40% to 55% of them singletons. In patients chosen for sequencing, flow cytometry had shown CD8+CD57+ cell expansion. No therapy had been given to the patients at the time of blood sampling. CDR1 is MGHRA, CDR2 YSYEKL, per germline. There are 15 residues in the CDR3. Trimming took off 5 bases at V and 0 bases at J, with 11 bases between the two ends. Findings and caveats of the study: Researchers reported that CD8+ Simpson's diversity was not significantly different in patients versus controls. Both patients and controls carried the same twenty-nine CD8+ CDR3 sequences.

Concerning this clonotype: The antigen is undetermined.

The source is a human donor with aplastic anemia. This chain uses TRBV4-1 with TRBJ2-1, with a weak D call TRBD2 (6 bases). The sample consisted of sorted CD4+, CD8+, or CD8+CD57+ T cells (not recorded which) from PBMCs. The CDR3 region is CASSGVGSSYNEQFF. The CDR3 DNA is TGCGCCAGCAGCGGGGTCGGGAGCTCCTACAATGAGCAGTTCTTC.